This record looks at one TCR beta chain sequence and its context. Its target is not known. The sample belongs to a study of PD-1 blockade in classical Hodgkin lymphoma. Each of the patients experienced relapse following autologous stem cell transplantation, and their brentuximab vedotin exposure differed. When best responses were assessed, they were complete response, partial response or progressive disease. V dropped 3 bases and J dropped 3; count of bases not matched to a gene: 17. Looked up from germline, CDR1 is MDHEN and CDR2 is SYDVKM. The CDR3 loop spans 19 amino acids. Findings of the study overall: Relapsed/refractory patients reportedly had the lowest baseline TCR diversity, below newly diagnosed patients, who were below healthy donors.

Sequencing used immunoSEQ multiplex PCR; TCRdb keeps in-frame clones, though not all of them. This table has about 150,000 clones, 78% appearing once. This receptor was identified in a human donor with classical Hodgkin lymphoma. The chain joins TRBV28 to TRBJ2-3; TRBD1 aligns across 8 bases. This specimen consisted of peripheral blood mononuclear cells (PBMCs), obtained before the second cycle of nivolumab. This chain's CDR3 is CASSFRSWTGRGRTDTQYF. CDR3 DNA: TGTGCCAGCAGTTTCCGATCTTGGACAGGGCGAGGTAGGACAGATACGCAGTATTTT.